This T cell receptor (beta chain) was sequenced for a study of T cells in Graves' hyperthyroidism and ophthalmopathy. A word on this clonotype: The target antigen is unknown.

Researchers amplified the TCR beta CDR3 regions from RNA transcripts. The HTBI primer set was used in a first-round RT-PCR of the TCR CDR3. TCRdb reprocessed the multiplex PCR reads with MiXCR, giving one entry per CDR3 protein. The sample carries about 480,000 distinct CDR3 sequences, under 25% recorded once. Used for diagnoses were clinical symptoms, serum thyroxine and TRAb, thyroid ultrasound and orbital computed tomography. General observations from the study: Most thyroid clonotypes expanded above 0.001 were also detected in blood.

The sample consisted of blood. This clonotype was sampled from a woman between 70 and 85 years old with Graves' ophthalmopathy.

The CDR3 DNA follows: TGTGCCAGCACCCCACGGACAGGGGGCCGCTATAATGAGCAGTTCTTC. Its translation: CASTPRTGGRYNEQFF. V is TRBV7-6 and J is TRBJ2-1; 11 bases agree with TRBD1. The ends lost 7 bases at V and 7 bases at J; junction bases unmatched: 12. CDR1 and CDR2 (germline): SGHVS, FNYEAQ. The CDR3 is 16 residues long.